This T cell receptor (beta chain) was identified during a study of blood T cell repertoires in COVID-19. Whole-study context: The United States, Italy and Spain supplied acute and convalescent COVID-19 samples. PBMCs, B-cell-depleted T cells, or T cells provided the cDNA or gDNA that made up the material.

As handled by the study authors: The authors estimated nucleated cell counts from reference gene primer amplification. Assay used: immunoSEQ multiplex PCR; TCRdb lists only in-frame clones, some missing. V and J calls and clone size follow that table, whereas D and trimming were derived from the DNA. The sample shows 30,000 to 45,000 clones, roughly four fifths of them seen only once. The length of the CDR3 is 14 residues. The J segment lost 0 bases and the V segment lost 3 bases, leaving 2 bases of the junction unmatched. Germline assignment: CDR1 SGHNT and CDR2 YENEEA. The genes are TRBV11-3 and TRBJ2-7; TRBD1 matches at 7 bases. The sequenced sample was peripheral blood. This clonotype originated in a human donor in a cohort sampled during active or convalescent COVID-19. The donor label of this sample is uncertain. The DNA of the CDR3 is TGTGCCAGCAGCTTCGGACAGGCCTCCTACGAGCAGTACTTC. This encodes CASSFGQASYEQYF. Filled out from reference TRBV11-3 and TRBJ2-7, the complete variable domain reads EAGVVQSPRYKIIEKKQPVAFWCNPISGHNTLYWYLQNLGQGPELLIRYENEEAVDDSQLPKDRFSAERLKGVDSTLKIQPAELGDSAVYLCASSFGQASYEQYFGPGTRLTVT.